The rows below give T cell receptor beta chains drawn from one sample of a study of shared clonotypes between healthy human individuals. Profiling relied on immunoSEQ multiplex PCR, and the TCRdb table lists in-frame clones only, not all of them. The sample consists of under 2,500,000 clones, approximately 94% of them appearing once. Sample: naive CD4+ T cells sorted from blood. These receptors were collected from a young man in good health. Each CDR3 is given with its conserved first and last residue. D genes are given only for firm matches. A clone size is listed for some rows: how often the clone was seen (once, few, many), or a class if it is expanded.

>TRBJ1-5|.|once|TRBV19
TGTGCCAGTAGTATTAGATGGGACGCTTATAGCAATCAGCCCCAGCATTTT
CASSIRWDAYSNQPQHF
>TRBJ2-3|TRBD2|.|TRBV9
TGTGCCAGCAGTCCCTCCCTGACTAGCGGGGGGGGCACAGATACGCAGTATTTT
CASSPSLTSGGGTDTQYF
>TRBJ2-5|TRBD2|.|TRBV20-1
TGCAGTGCGATGCGGGGGGAGACCCAGTACTTC
CSAMRGETQYF
>TRBJ2-7|.|.|TRBV11-2
TGTGCCAGCAGCTTGAAGGGAAACGAGCAGTACTTC
CASSLKGNEQYF
>TRBJ2-5|TRBD2|.|TRBV27
TGTGCCAGCACCCTAATAGCGGGGGGGCTTCGGACCCAGTACTTC
CASTLIAGGLRTQYF
>TRBJ1-2|.|.|TRBV5-4
TGTGCCAGCAGCTTGGCGGAGAGAGGAGGCTACACCTTC
CASSLAERGGYTF
>TRBJ2-5|TRBD2|.|TRBV30
TGTGCCTGGAAGAGACTAGCGGTAGGGGAGACCCAGTACTTC
CAWKRLAVGETQYF
>TRBJ2-3|TRBD2|.|TRBV30
TGTGCCTGGAGCGGGGGGGCGAGCACAGATACGCAGTATTTT
CAWSGGASTDTQYF
>TRBJ1-4|.|.|TRBV5-1
TGCGCCAGCGTTCGTCCCAGGGGAGAAAAACTGTTTTTT
CASVRPRGEKLFF
>TRBJ2-5|TRBD1|.|TRBV9
TGTGCCAGCAGCGCTCCCGGGACAGGCTATGGGACCCAGTACTTC
CASSAPGTGYGTQYF
>TRBJ2-4|TRBD1|.|TRBV5-1
TGCGCCAGCAGCTTCGGACAGGGAATGGCCAAAAACATTCAGTACTTC
CASSFGQGMAKNIQYF
>TRBJ1-2|TRBD1|.|TRBV29-1
TGCAGCGTTGACCCTATCAACCGTCAGGAACAGGGGATAGGTGGCTACACCTTC
CSVDPINRQEQGIGGYTF
>TRBJ1-2|.|.|TRBV6-5
TGTGCCAGCAGTTACTTGACAAGGGAGGTTGGGGGCTACACCTTC
CASSYLTREVGGYTF
>TRBJ1-4|.|.|TRBV7-9
TGTGCCAGCAGCTTCTCGGGCAGGCCTCCTAATGAAAAACTGTTTTTT
CASSFSGRPPNEKLFF
>TRBJ2-5|TRBD1|once|TRBV5-5
TGTGCCAGCAGCTTGGCCATTTACAGGGGAGAGACCCAGTACTTC
CASSLAIYRGETQYF
>TRBJ2-3|TRBD1|.|TRBV5-6
TGTGCCAGCAGCTCAGGGGGCTTAGGCACAGATACGCAGTATTTT
CASSSGGLGTDTQYF
>TRBJ2-2|.|.|TRBV14
TGTGCCAGCAGCCAAAGAATCAGCCAGAACACCGGGGAGCTGTTTTTT
CASSQRISQNTGELFF
>TRBJ2-7|.|.|TRBV30
TGTGCCTGGACAAAAGGGGGCTACGAGCAGTACTTC
CAWTKGGYEQYF
>TRBJ1-5|TRBD1|.|TRBV19
TGTGCCAGTCAACAGGGGAATCAGCCCCAGCATTTT
CASQQGNQPQHF
>TRBJ1-5|.|.|TRBV6-1
TGTGCCAGCAGTCGGACCGGGAATAGCAATCAGCCCCAGCATTTT
CASSRTGNSNQPQHF
>TRBJ2-3|TRBD2|.|TRBV7-7
TGTGCTAGCAGCCCCTTAACGGGGGGGACTAGCACAGATACGCAGTATTTT
CASSPLTGGTSTDTQYF
>TRBJ2-5|.|.|TRBV11-1
TGTGCCAGCAGCGTCGGGGAGAAAGAGACCCAGTACTTC
CASSVGEKETQYF
>TRBJ1-5|.|.|TRBV4-3
TGCGCCAGCAGCCAAGAGGGTAGCAATCAGCCCCAGCATTTT
CASSQEGSNQPQHF
>TRBJ1-2|TRBD1|.|TRBV5-5
TGTGCCAGCAGCGCCCGGGACAGCCCTAACTATGGCTACACCTTC
CASSARDSPNYGYTF
>TRBJ1-5|TRBD1|.|TRBV18
TGTGCCAGCTCACTCCCCGGGACAGGCGGAACGGGGGGTCAGCCCCAGCATTTT
CASSLPGTGGTGGQPQHF
>TRBJ2-7|TRBD2|.|TRBV4-3
TGCGCCAGCAGCCGCCTAGCGGGAGGGTCCTACGAGCAGTACTTC
CASSRLAGGSYEQYF
>TRBJ2-7|TRBD1|.|TRBV5-1
TGCGCCAGCAGCTTGGCGGGACAGATCTACGAGCAGTACTTC
CASSLAGQIYEQYF
>TRBJ2-1|.|once|TRBV5-1
TGCGCCAGCAGCTTGGCTACCGGTAGCTCCTACAATGAGCAGTTCTTC
CASSLATGSSYNEQFF
>TRBJ1-1|.|.|TRBV7-2
TGTGCCAGCAGCTTTACGGGCCCTGGAGGCACTGAAGCTTTCTTT
CASSFTGPGGTEAFF
>TRBJ1-5|.|.|TRBV30
TGTGCCTGGAGTGTTTTGGAAGATCAGCCCCAGCATTTT
CAWSVLEDQPQHF
>TRBJ1-6|.|.|TRBV6-5
TGTGCCAGCAGTCCCGGGGGATCCAATTCACCCCTCCACTTT
CASSPGGSNSPLHF
>TRBJ2-1|TRBD2|.|TRBV5-4
TGTGCCAGCAGCGGCGGGACTAGCGGGGGGGCCTGGTTGAAAAATGAGCAGTTCTTC
CASSGGTSGGAWLKNEQFF
>TRBJ1-1|.|.|TRBV2
TGTGCCAGCGGATTGAACAGGGTTGGAACTGAAGCTTTCTTT
CASGLNRVGTEAFF
>TRBJ2-7|TRBD1|.|TRBV23-1
TGCGCCAGCAGTCAACAACCCCGGGACAGGCCACCCTACGAGCAGTACTTC
CASSQQPRDRPPYEQYF
>TRBJ2-5|.|.|TRBV6-5
TGTGCCAGCATCGGCGAGGGGGAGGGCCCAGAGACCCAGTACTTC
CASIGEGEGPETQYF
>TRBJ2-7|.|.|TRBV6-1
TGTGCCAGCAGGAGAGGCAGGGGGGAGTACGAGCAGTACTTC
CASRRGRGEYEQYF
>TRBJ1-1|.|.|TRBV15
TGTGCCACCAGCAGAGATCGGTGGAACACTGAAGCTTTCTTT
CATSRDRWNTEAFF
>TRBJ2-7|.|.|TRBV2
TGTGCCAGCCGGGGGAGCCCTATCGGCGAGCAGTACTTC
CASRGSPIGEQYF
>TRBJ1-2|.|.|TRBV18
TGTGCCAGCTCACCAGACGACAGGAACTATGGCTACACCTTC
CASSPDDRNYGYTF
>TRBJ1-4|.|.|TRBV10-3
TGTGCCATCCGGGGGGGCGCCAATGAAAAACTGTTTTTT
CAIRGGANEKLFF
>TRBJ2-3|TRBD2|.|TRBV7-2
TGTGCCAGCAGCTTAGCACTAGGGCTAGCGGGGGGGCCAGATACGCAGTATTTT
CASSLALGLAGGPDTQYF
>TRBJ1-2|TRBD1|.|TRBV6-5
TGTGCCAGCAGCTACCGGGACAGGGGGTCGTATGGCTACACCTTC
CASSYRDRGSYGYTF
>TRBJ1-5|.|.|TRBV6-6
TGTGCCAGCAGCCCATCTTCCGATCAGCCCCAGCATTTT
CASSPSSDQPQHF
>TRBJ2-7|.|.|TRBV10-1
TGCGCCAGCAGTCAGGGGAAAATGAGTACGGGGCAGTACTTC
CASSQGKMSTGQYF
>TRBJ1-4|TRBD1|.|TRBV6-5
TGTGCCAGCAGAGCCCCGGGACAGGGGAATGAAAAACTGTTTTTT
CASRAPGQGNEKLFF
>TRBJ2-1|TRBD2|.|TRBV6-5
TGTGCCAGCACCCCGACTAGCGGGAGGGCCGCTGAGCAGTTCTTC
CASTPTSGRAAEQFF
>TRBJ2-3|TRBD2|.|TRBV5-4
TGTGCCAGCAGCCCGGGACTAGCGGGAGGGCCCCCTAGCACAGATACGCAGTATTTT
CASSPGLAGGPPSTDTQYF
>TRBJ1-1|.|.|TRBV20-1
TGCAGTGCTAGTGCGGGGGTGAAGGCTTTCTTT
CSASAGVKAFF
>TRBJ2-2|TRBD1|.|TRBV5-4
TGTGCCAGCAGGTCTGACAGGGACACCGGGGAGCTGTTTTTT
CASRSDRDTGELFF
>TRBJ2-7|.|.|TRBV5-1
TGCGCCAGCAGCTTGGAGAACGGGGGCGAGCAGTGCTTC
CASSLENGGEQCF
>TRBJ2-1|TRBD1|.|TRBV18
TGTGCCAGCTCATTGTCGTCCGGGACAGACTACAATGAGCAGTTCTTC
CASSLSSGTDYNEQFF
>TRBJ1-6|.|once|TRBV10-2
TGCGCCAGCAGTGAGTCGCCAAGCTCCTATAATTCACCCCTCCACTTT
CASSESPSSYNSPLHF
>TRBJ1-4|.|.|TRBV6-5
TGTGCCAGCAGTCAGCGACGGGGGCCGGGTGAAAAACTGTTTTTT
CASSQRRGPGEKLFF
>TRBJ2-1|TRBD2|.|TRBV6-5
TGTGCCAGCAGTGAAACTAGCGGGAGGGCGGGTCGGTTCTTC
CASSETSGRAGRFF
>TRBJ1-1|TRBD1|.|TRBV9
TGTGCCAGCAGCGTAGTAGGGGGCGCCGCTGAAGCTTTCTTT
CASSVVGGAAEAFF
>TRBJ2-2|.|.|TRBV18
TGTGCCAGCTCACCGGGAAGCGGGGAGCTGTTTTTT
CASSPGSGELFF